The rows below give T cell receptor beta chains drawn from one sample of a study of shared clonotypes between healthy human individuals. Method: immunoSEQ multiplex PCR; TCRdb's copy keeps in-frame clones and lacks some. The table has roughly 700,000 clones, 90% seen once. Sequencing was performed on memory CD8+ T cells from PBMCs. These receptors originate from a man aged 18 to 30 in good health. Some clones in this sample may be carry-over from other donors' samples. Both conserved end residues are part of each CDR3. A D gene is named only where the DNA matches it firmly. Only some rows state a clone size, as once, few, many or a class for expanded clones.

NA	TRBJ2-6	NA	TRBV11-1	TGTGCCAGCAGCCCACGTCCGGGGAGGTCTGGGGCCAACGTCCTGACTTTC	CASSPRPGRSGANVLTF
TRBD2	TRBJ2-1	NA	TRBV29-1	TGCAGCGTTGAAGATTGGGCTAGCGGTAGCTCCTACAATGAGCAGTTCTTC	CSVEDWASGSSYNEQFF
TRBD1	TRBJ1-1	NA	TRBV5-6	TGTGCCAGCAGCCCGACAGGGACGAACACTGAAGCTTTCTTT	CASSPTGTNTEAFF
NA	TRBJ1-1	few	TRBV7-9	TGTGCCAGCAGGGAGGGGATGAGTTGGCACACTGAAGCTTTCTTT	CASREGMSWHTEAFF
NA	TRBJ1-4	NA	TRBV5-8	TGTGCCAGCAGCTTGGGCTCTTCAAACGCTGGGGAAAAACTGTTTTTT	CASSLGSSNAGEKLFF
NA	TRBJ1-1	NA	TRBV20-1	TGCAGTGCTTGGAACACTGAAGCTTTCTTT	CSAWNTEAFF
NA	TRBJ2-7	NA	TRBV5-8	TGTGCCAGCCAAAACTACGAGCAGTACTTC	CASQNYEQYF
NA	TRBJ1-1	NA	TRBV6-6	TGTGCCAGCAGTTACTCCTCGGGGGGGGCTTTCTTT	CASSYSSGGAFF
TRBD1	TRBJ2-7	NA	TRBV5-4	TGTGCCAGCAGGGGACAGGGGGCCCCCCCAGACGAGCAGTACTTC	CASRGQGAPPDEQYF
TRBD2	TRBJ2-1	NA	TRBV19	TGTGCCAGTAGTATAAGGGCTAGCGGGACCTACAATGAGCAGTTCTTC	CASSIRASGTYNEQFF
NA	TRBJ1-2	NA	TRBV6-1	TGTGCCAGCAGACCGAGAGCTATCTATGGCTACACCTTC	CASRPRAIYGYTF
NA	TRBJ2-1	NA	TRBV27	TGTGCCAGCAGATCAGGGTTTGACAATGAGCAGTTCTTC	CASRSGFDNEQFF
TRBD1	TRBJ1-1	NA	TRBV19	TGTGCCAGTAGTATTACAGGGGGCGGCACTGAAGCTTTCTTT	CASSITGGGTEAFF
TRBD2	TRBJ2-7	once	TRBV4-2	TGTGCCAGCAGCCAAACTAGCGGCCGGGCCTACGAGCAGTACTTC	CASSQTSGRAYEQYF
TRBD2	TRBJ2-7	NA	TRBV5-4	TGTGCCAGTACGGGACTAGCGGGCGAGCAGTACTTC	CASTGLAGEQYF
NA	TRBJ2-1	NA	TRBV19	TGTGCCAGTAGTTATTCCCCCGGGGAAAATGAGCAGTTCTTC	CASSYSPGENEQFF
NA	TRBJ2-5	once	TRBV30	TGTGCCTGGAGTGTAGACTCGGCAGAGACCCAGTACTTC	CAWSVDSAETQYF
TRBD1	TRBJ2-4	NA	TRBV27	TGTGCCAGCAGTCACCGGGACAGGGGGGAGTTGGACATTCAGTACTTC	CASSHRDRGELDIQYF
NA	TRBJ2-5	NA	TRBV7-2	TGTGCCAGCAGCTTAGGGATCCGGGAGACCCAGTACTTC	CASSLGIRETQYF
NA	TRBJ1-1	NA	TRBV5-5	TGTGCCAGCAGCTCACCCGACAGAAACACTGAAGCTTTCTTT	CASSSPDRNTEAFF
NA	TRBJ1-5	NA	TRBV28	TGTGCCAGCAGTTTATACAGGAGCAATCAGCCCCAGCATTTT	CASSLYRSNQPQHF
NA	TRBJ2-1	NA	TRBV9	TGTGCCAGCAGCGTAGGAGGGCCGTCCAATGAGCAGTTCTTC	CASSVGGPSNEQFF
NA	TRBJ2-1	NA	TRBV10-2	TGCGCCAGCAGTGTCGGAGAGTTTCATGAGCAGTTCTTC	CASSVGEFHEQFF
TRBD2	TRBJ2-1	NA	TRBV7-3	TGTGCCAGCAGCCTGGGGGGGTTTAATGAGCAGTTCTTC	CASSLGGFNEQFF
NA	TRBJ1-1	NA	TRBV19	TGTGCCAGTAGCCTAGGGACGAACACTGAAGCTTTCTTT	CASSLGTNTEAFF
NA	TRBJ2-3	once	TRBV6-1	TGTGCCAGCGGCCGCCTAGCGGATACGCAGTATTTT	CASGRLADTQYF
TRBD2	TRBJ2-1	NA	TRBV7-9	TGTGCCAGCAGCTCATCTTTTTCGGGCGATGGACTAGCGGGGGATGAGCAGTTCTTC	CASSSSFSGDGLAGDEQFF